The entry that follows covers one T cell receptor beta chain sequence. Trimming removed 6 bases from V and 5 bases from J, with 14 bases in between. The CDR3 contains 15 residues. Germline V gives CDR1 SNHLY, CDR2 FYNNEI. This entry comes from a study of blood T cell repertoires in COVID-19. Data came from immunoSEQ multiplex PCR; TCRdb stores just in-frame clones and leaves some out. The profile shows about 250,000 clones, about 89% of them singletons. This sequence was found in a man aged 35 to 55 who had recovered from COVID-19. Material for sequencing was PBMCs or T cells enriched from blood (not recorded which). This chain connects TRBV2 to TRBJ1-6; D unclear. Written as DNA, the CDR3 is TGTGCCAGCAGCCAAGGCGGGATAGATAATTCACCCCTCCACTTT. Translation: CASSQGGIDNSPLHF.